Each of the 20 T cell receptor beta chains below was sequenced from the same sample in a study of T-cell reconstitution after alpha-beta-depleted transplantation in children. The TCRbeta library was prepared with unique molecular identifiers. MiXCR, run by TCRdb on the PCR reads, gives a single entry per CDR3 protein. The table lists some 550,000 distinct CDR3 sequences, more than 20% of them singletons. This specimen was PBMCs, mostly from graft donor cells, taken 360 days after TCRalphabeta/CD19-depleted stem cell transplant. These receptors were collected from a boy younger than two who had a stem cell transplant for acute myeloid leukemia, so the T cells may come from the graft donor.

This chain joins TRBV6-5 and TRBJ2-2; D is uncertain. V dropped 2 bases and J dropped 7 bases, with 5 bases sitting between them. This CDR3 region has 12 residues. Germline CDR1 is MNHEY and CDR2 is SVGAGI. The DNA for the CDR3 is TGTGCCAGCAGTTACCCGAACGGGGAGCTGTTTTTT. It codes for CASSYPNGELFF.

This clonotype was seen ten or more times. The chain is built from TRBV2 and TRBJ2-3, with 9 nucleotides matching TRBD2. V was clipped by 7 bases and J by 3 bases; unmatched bases: 11. The CDR3 is made up of 16 amino acids. Germline CDR1 SNHLY, CDR2 FYNNEI. CDR3 residues: CASNPTGREGTDTQYF. CDR3 nucleotides: TGTGCCAGCAATCCGACAGGGCGGGAGGGGACAGATACGCAGTATTTT.

This rearrangement joins TRBV7-2 to TRBJ1-6, with a tentative D call TRBD1 (5 bases). This CDR3 region has 15 residues. CDR1 is SGHTA and CDR2 is FQGNSA in the germline V gene. The ends were cut back, 2 bases at V and 7 bases at J, with 12 bases in the middle. Here the CDR3 reads CASSLRQGTNSPLHF. DNA of the CDR3: TGTGCCAGCAGCTTAAGGCAGGGTACCAATTCACCCCTCCACTTT.

This clonotype has at least ten counts. This chain connects TRBV6-2 or TRBV6-3 to TRBJ2-3; D is ambiguous. V was pared by 3 bases and J by 0 bases, with 13 bases between. CDR1 and CDR2 (germline): MNHEY, SVGEGT. The CDR3 covers 16 residues. Here the CDR3 reads CASSYGPQDSTDTQYF. DNA of the CDR3: TGTGCCAGCAGTTATGGACCCCAGGACAGCACAGATACGCAGTATTTT.

This clonotype has just a few counts. The rearrangement links TRBV5-5 to TRBJ2-3; 7 nucleotides line up with TRBD1. V dropped 3 bases and J dropped 5; count of bases not matched to a gene: 12. From germline, CDR1 is SGHKS and CDR2 YYEKEE (reference sequence). This CDR3 has 16 residues. The CDR3 reads CASSSPYLTGLDTQYF. In nucleotides, the CDR3 is TGTGCCAGCAGCTCGCCTTATTTGACAGGGCTAGATACGCAGTATTTT.

This sequence joins TRBV25-1 and TRBJ2-7; D is perhaps TRBD2 (5 bases). The V end lost 4 bases, the J end lost 6 bases, and 13 bases lay between the germline ends. Germline CDR1 is MGHDK and CDR2 is SYGVNS. The CDR3 length is 13 residues. The CDR3 reads CASSGGRGGEQYF. The CDR3 nucleotides read TGTGCCAGCAGTGGTGGACGAGGAGGCGAGCAGTACTTC.

The chain combines TRBV7-8 with TRBJ1-1; no firm D call. Trimming took off 2 bases at V and 6 bases at J, with 10 bases between the two ends. The CDR3 is made up of 13 amino acids. The germline V gene encodes CDR1 SGHVS and CDR2 FQNEAQ. CDR3: CASSLQAVPEAFF. The CDR3 region has the DNA TGTGCCAGCAGCTTACAAGCCGTCCCTGAAGCTTTCTTT.

This chain links TRBV7-8 with TRBJ2-5, with 8 bases that match TRBD2. With 9 bases clipped from V and 5 bases from J, the junction kept 20 bases outside the gene matches. Germline V gene lookup returns CDR1 SGHVS and CDR2 FQNEAQ. The length of the CDR3 is 17 residues. The CDR3 is CASYSEEVAGYPETQYF. CDR3 in DNA: TGTGCCAGTTATTCCGAGGAGGTAGCGGGGTACCCCGAGACCCAGTACTTC. The whole variable domain, remainder taken from reference TRBV7-8 and TRBJ2-5, is GAGVSQSPRYKVAKRGQDVALRCDPISGHVSLFWYQQALGQGPEFLTYFQNEAQLDKSGLPSDRFFAERPEGSVSTLKIQRTQQEDSAVYLCASYSEEVAGYPETQYFGPGTRLLVL.

The chain is built from TRBV6-5 and TRBJ1-1; D is perhaps TRBD1 (6 bases). Germline V gene lookup returns CDR1 MNHEY and CDR2 SVGAGI. V lost 2 bases to trimming and J lost 1 base, with 14 bases between them. The CDR3 runs to 16 residues. The CDR3 DNA reads TGTGCCAGCAGTTACGGTGGGGGGGCCCCGAACACTGAAGCTTTCTTT. Its protein product is CASSYGGGAPNTEAFF.

V is TRBV20-1 and J is TRBJ2-2; possibly TRBD1 for D (5 bases). The CDR3 is 15 amino acids. From germline, CDR1 is DFQATT and CDR2 SNEGSKA (reference sequence). The V end lost 4 bases, the J end lost 5 bases, and 17 bases lay between the germline ends. The CDR3 spells CSAIRGRVRTGELFF. The CDR3 region has the DNA TGCAGTGCTATCCGAGGCAGGGTGAGGACCGGGGAGCTGTTTTTT.

At least ten counts were recorded for this clonotype. The chain recombines TRBV20-1 with TRBJ2-3, with 8 positions matching TRBD2. This CDR3 region has 18 residues. CDR1 is DFQATT and CDR2 is SNEGSKA in the germline V gene (reference sequence). Trimming took 1 base from V and 1 from J; bases not matched to a gene: 13. CDR3 bases: TGCAGTGCTAGAGCCCATCCGCTCACTAGCGGCCGCACAGATACGCAGTATTTT. Amino acid sequence: CSARAHPLTSGRTDTQYF.

The chain carries TRBV20-1 and TRBJ1-5, with D unclear. V lost 5 bases and J lost 6, with 14 bases in between. There are 13 residues in the CDR3. CDR1 and CDR2 (germline): DFQATT, SNEGSKA (reference sequence). The CDR3 reads CSASDGLRQPQHF. The CDR3 DNA is TGCAGTGCTTCAGACGGCCTTCGTCAGCCCCAGCATTTT.

The CDR3 DNA reads TGTGCCACCAGCATACGGGGGCAAGAGACCCAGTACTTC. It translates to CATSIRGQETQYF. The chain links TRBV15 to TRBJ2-5; the D gene is possibly TRBD2 (6 bases). V lost 4 bases to trimming and J lost 2 bases, with 8 bases between them. Germline CDR1 is LNHNV and CDR2 is YYDKDF (reference sequence). The CDR3 length is 13 residues.

This clonotype was counted many times. This chain's CDR3 is CATSDLRLAGRDTQYF. The DNA for the CDR3 is TGTGCCACCAGTGATTTGCGTCTAGCGGGGAGAGATACGCAGTATTTT. The rearrangement links TRBV24-1 to TRBJ2-3, with 9 bases matching TRBD2. The germline V gene encodes CDR1 KGHDR and CDR2 SFDVKD. The CDR3 runs 16 residues. Trimming cost V 0 bases and J 5 bases; bases outside gene matches: 5.

This clonotype was recorded a few times. CDR3 in amino acids: CASSRDPGRSYEQYF. CDR3 nucleotide sequence: TGTGCCAGCAGTCGCGACCCCGGTCGGTCCTACGAGCAGTACTTC. The rearrangement links TRBV6-1 to TRBJ2-7, with no clear D. V shed 5 bases and J shed 1 base, with 15 bases lying between them. The CDR3 spans 15 residues. Germline CDR1 MNHNS, CDR2 SASEGT.

This clonotype was found a few times. The chain uses TRBV12-3 or TRBV12-4 and TRBJ2-5, with 10 bases fitting TRBD2. The CDR3 has 16 residues. The J segment lost 1 base and the V segment lost 5 bases, leaving 7 bases of the junction unmatched. CDR3 bases: TGTGCCAGCAGTCCAGGACTAGCGGATATCCAAGAGACCCAGTACTTC. This codes for CASSPGLADIQETQYF.

The CDR3 nucleotides are TGCAGTGCGGAGGGTAGTAGCGGGGCCGCGAACACCGGGGAGCTGTTTTTT. This encodes CSAEGSSGAANTGELFF. The chain uses TRBV20-1 and TRBJ2-2; 8 nucleotides line up with TRBD2. V trimming: 6 bases; J trimming: 0 bases; junction bases outside the gene matches: 12. Germline CDR1 reads DFQATT; CDR2 reads SNEGSKA (reference sequence). The CDR3 extends over 17 amino acids.

In nucleotides, the CDR3 is TGTGCCAGCAGTTTTGGCAGAAATCAGCCCCAGCATTTT. It translates to CASSFGRNQPQHF. The rearrangement uses TRBV12-3 or TRBV12-4 and TRBJ1-5; D is uncertain. This CDR3 comprises 13 residues. V shed 3 bases and J shed 4 bases, with 7 bases lying between them.

The chain recombines TRBV9 with TRBJ2-5; D gene uncertain. Trimming cost V 3 bases and J 1 base, with 7 bases left between them. The CDR3 contains 13 residues. The germline gives CDR1 SGDLS, CDR2 YYNGEE. Here the CDR3 reads CASSDGPQETQYF. The DNA for the CDR3 is TGTGCCAGCAGCGATGGCCCCCAAGAGACCCAGTACTTC.

Only a few counts were recorded for this clonotype. This chain links TRBV6-1 with TRBJ2-3, with D perhaps assigned TRBD1 or TRBD2 (5 bases each). CDR1 and CDR2 (germline): MNHNS, SASEGT. V dropped 2 bases and J dropped 2 bases, with 11 bases sitting between them. The CDR3 totals 15 residues. The chain's CDR3 is CASSESGAFTDTQYF. CDR3 DNA: TGTGCCAGCAGTGAATCCGGGGCTTTCACAGATACGCAGTATTTT.